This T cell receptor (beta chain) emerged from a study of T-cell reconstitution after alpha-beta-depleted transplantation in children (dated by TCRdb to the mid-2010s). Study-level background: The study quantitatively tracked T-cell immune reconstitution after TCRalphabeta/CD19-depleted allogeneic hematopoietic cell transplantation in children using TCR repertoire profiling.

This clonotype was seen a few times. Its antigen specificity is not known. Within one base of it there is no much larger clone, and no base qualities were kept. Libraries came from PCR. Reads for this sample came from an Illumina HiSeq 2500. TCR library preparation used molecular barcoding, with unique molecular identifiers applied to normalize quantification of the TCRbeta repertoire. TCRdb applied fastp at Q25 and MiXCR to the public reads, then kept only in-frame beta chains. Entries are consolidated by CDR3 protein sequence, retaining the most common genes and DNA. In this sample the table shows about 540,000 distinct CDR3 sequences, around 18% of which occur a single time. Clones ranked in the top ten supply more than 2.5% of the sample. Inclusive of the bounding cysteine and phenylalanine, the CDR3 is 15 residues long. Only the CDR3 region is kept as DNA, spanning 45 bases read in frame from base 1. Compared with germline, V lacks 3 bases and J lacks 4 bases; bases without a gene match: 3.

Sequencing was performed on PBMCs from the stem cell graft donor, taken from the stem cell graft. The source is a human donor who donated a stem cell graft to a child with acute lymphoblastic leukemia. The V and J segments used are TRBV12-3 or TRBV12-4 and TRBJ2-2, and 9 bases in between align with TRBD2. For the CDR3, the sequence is CASSLREGRTGELFF. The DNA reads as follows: TGTGCCAGCAGTTTGCGGGAGGGCCGCACCGGGGAGCTGTTTTTT.